These T cell receptor beta chains were read from a single sample in a study of control samples from healthy donors and cancer patients. Clones were read by immunoSEQ multiplex PCR, and TCRdb kept only the in-frame ones, dropping some. Of tens of thousands of clones detected, around nine tenths appear once; the ten largest clones hold around 0.78%. Sequencing was performed on PBMCs. The receptor source for this set is a man aged 30 to 39 with colorectal cancer. Both conserved end residues are part of each CDR3. The order of the fields is D gene, J gene, clone size, V gene, CDR3 DNA, CDR3 protein. The D gene is left open where the match is weak. Not all rows give a size; the values are once, few, many and, for expanded clones, a class.

- TRBJ1-1 - TRBV12-3/TRBV12-4 TGTGCCAGCAGTTTGGGGGGTGGAACTGAAGCTTTCTTT CASSLGGGTEAFF
- TRBJ2-7 - TRBV12-3/TRBV12-4 TGTGTCAGCAGGCAGGGGGGGACCTACGAGCAGTACTTC CVSRQGGTYEQYF
TRBD1 TRBJ1-1 - TRBV18 TGTGCCAGCTCACCTTTCGGACAGGGTCCCACTGAAGCTTTCTTT CASSPFGQGPTEAFF
TRBD2 TRBJ2-1 - TRBV3-1/TRBV3-2 TGTGCCTCCACAAGGGGGACTAGCGGGGGTCACAATGAGCAGTTCTTC CASTRGTSGGHNEQFF
- TRBJ1-1 - TRBV5-1 TGCGCCAGCAGCTTGGAACCGGGTACCGCTGAAGCTTTCTTT CASSLEPGTAEAFF
- TRBJ1-5 - TRBV7-2 TGTGCCAGCATCCCGACCCCAGGGCCTAATCAGCCCCAGCATTTT CASIPTPGPNQPQHF
- TRBJ1-2 - TRBV27 TGTGCCAGCAGCCAACTCGGGTCGGGTAACTATGGCTACACCTTC CASSQLGSGNYGYTF
TRBD1 TRBJ1-1 - TRBV11-2 TGTGCCAGCAGCTTCCTCCGGGACAGGAACACTGAAGCTTTCTTT CASSFLRDRNTEAFF
- TRBJ1-2 - TRBV12-3/TRBV12-4 TGTGCCAGCAGTTTGATAAGGGGCGAGGGCTACACCTTC CASSLIRGEGYTF
- TRBJ2-2 - TRBV6-4 TGTGCCAGCAGTGACTCCGCCGGGGCCGCCGGGGAGCTGTTTTTT CASSDSAGAAGELFF
TRBD1 TRBJ1-2 - TRBV4-2 TGTGCCAGCAGCCAGGCTTCGACAGGGCCTAGAGGCTACACCTTC CASSQASTGPRGYTF
- TRBJ1-1 - TRBV18 TGTGCCAGCTCGGGGCAGGGAAACACTGAAGCTTTCTTT CASSGQGNTEAFF
- TRBJ1-2 - TRBV6-5 TGTGCCAGCAGGCAGACGGAGCTAAACTATGGCTACACCTTC CASRQTELNYGYTF
- TRBJ1-5 - TRBV4-1 TGCGCCAGCAGCCAAGAAACCTGGCTGACAGCGAATAATCAGCCCCAGCATTTT CASSQETWLTANNQPQHF
- TRBJ2-3 - TRBV6-2/TRBV6-3 TGTGCCAGCAGTTATGGAAAACAGGGCAGTCTCACAGATACGCAGTATTTT CASSYGKQGSLTDTQYF
TRBD1 TRBJ2-3 - TRBV9 TGTGCCAGCAGCCCTCGGACAGGGACGGGCACAGATACGCAGTATTTT CASSPRTGTGTDTQYF
TRBD1 TRBJ1-5 - TRBV19 TGTGCCAGTAGCTATAACAGGGGTCCCAATCAGCCCCAGCATTTT CASSYNRGPNQPQHF
- TRBJ1-2 - TRBV10-3 TGTGCCATCAGTGCACAGGTTAACTATGGCTACACCTTC CAISAQVNYGYTF
TRBD1 TRBJ2-7 - TRBV14 TGTGCCAGCAGGGGACAGGGGGCCTACGAGCAGTACTTC CASRGQGAYEQYF
- TRBJ2-1 - TRBV5-5 TGTGCCAGCAGCTTGGAGGGGATATACAATGAGCAGTTCTTC CASSLEGIYNEQFF
- TRBJ1-1 - TRBV10-2 TGCGCCAGCAGTGAGTTTCACAGGAGGAACACTGAAGCTTTCTTT CASSEFHRRNTEAFF
TRBD1 TRBJ2-7 - TRBV6-6 TGTGCCAGCAGTTACTCATTCAGGGGGCGAAACTACGAGCAGTACTTC CASSYSFRGRNYEQYF
- TRBJ2-5 - TRBV6-6 TGTGCCACCCAGCCAGGGGTTTTCCGGGAGACCCAGTACTTC CATQPGVFRETQYF
- TRBJ1-1 once TRBV15 TGTGCCACCGAAACGCCGCAGAGGAACACTGAAGCTTTCTTT CATETPQRNTEAFF
- TRBJ2-3 - TRBV4-3 TGCGCCAGCAGCCAAGAACAAAGGGCGGATACGCAGTATTTT CASSQEQRADTQYF
- TRBJ1-1 once TRBV6-2/TRBV6-3 TGTGCCAGCAGTCGCGGACAGAGTTTCGTCCCGAACACTGAAGCTTTCTTT CASSRGQSFVPNTEAFF
- TRBJ1-1 - TRBV9 TGTGCCAGCAGCATCTTACTCGGGGGGGAAGCTTTCTTT CASSILLGGEAFF
TRBD1 TRBJ1-1 - TRBV28 TGTGCCAGCAGTTCGATAGGGACAGGCCGTAACACTGAAGCTTTCTTT CASSSIGTGRNTEAFF
TRBD1 TRBJ2-3 once TRBV7-9 TGTGCCAGCAGTATGGGGACAGGGGCCACAGATACGCAGTATTTT CASSMGTGATDTQYF
- TRBJ1-1 - TRBV2 TGTGCCAGCAGTGCTTCAGTGACGGGCACTGAAGCTTTCTTT CASSASVTGTEAFF
- TRBJ1-5 - TRBV19 TGTGCCAGTAGTATAAGCAATCAGCCCCAGCATTTT CASSISNQPQHF
TRBD2 TRBJ2-2 - TRBV7-9 TGTGCCAGCAGCCAGACTAGCGGGGATCTCACCGGGGAGCTGTTTTTT CASSQTSGDLTGELFF
- TRBJ2-1 - TRBV20-1 TGCAGTGCTAGAGATAACAGCCGTCAGTTCTTC CSARDNSRQFF
- TRBJ1-1 - TRBV3-1/TRBV3-2 TGTGCCAGCAGCCATCAGGGAGGCTACACTGAAGCTTTCTTT CASSHQGGYTEAFF
- TRBJ1-2 - TRBV7-2 TGTGCCAGCAGCTTCGACGGAAGCTATGGCTACACCTTC CASSFDGSYGYTF
- TRBJ1-1 - TRBV5-4 TGTGCCAGCAGAGATGGGGGACCGAACACTGAAGCTTTCTTT CASRDGGPNTEAFF
- TRBJ1-6 once TRBV6-5 TGTGCCAGCAGTTTCCGACAGGACTATTCACCCCTCCACTTT CASSFRQDYSPLHF
- TRBJ1-2 once TRBV2 TGTGCCAGTAGGTTCGACTATGGCTACACCTTC CASRFDYGYTF
TRBD2 TRBJ2-7 - TRBV30 TGTGCCTGGAGTGTACCGAAGCTGGCGGGGGGCCGAACCTCCTACGAGCAGTACTTC CAWSVPKLAGGRTSYEQYF
- TRBJ1-1 once TRBV9 TGTGCCAGCAGCGGCGGCGACGGGAGGGGCACTGAAGCTTTCTTT CASSGGDGRGTEAFF
- TRBJ2-6 - TRBV4-2 TGTGCCAGCAGGCTTGAAAGCCGGGGGTCTGGGGCCAACGTCCTGACTTTC CASRLESRGSGANVLTF
- TRBJ2-5 - TRBV3-1/TRBV3-2 TGTGCCAGCAGCCAAGTCCCAATGGTCCAAGAGACCCAGTACTTC CASSQVPMVQETQYF
TRBD2 TRBJ2-3 - TRBV6-5 TGTGCCAGCGGGGCAACTAGCGGGGCAAATACGCAGTATTTT CASGATSGANTQYF
TRBD1 TRBJ1-1 once TRBV5-1 TGCGCCAGCAGCGTACAGGGGGCTGAAGGTGAAGCTTTCTTT CASSVQGAEGEAFF
- TRBJ1-1 - TRBV29-1 TGCAGCGTTGAAAATGGGATGAACACTGAAGCTTTCTTT CSVENGMNTEAFF
- TRBJ2-5 - TRBV19 TGTGCCAGTTCAAGGGCCTTCCGTTGGGAACAGGAGACCCAGTACTTC CASSRAFRWEQETQYF
TRBD1 TRBJ2-3 medium-sized TRBV25-1 TGTGCCAGCAGTGCGGGGACAGGGGAGGCAGATACGCAGTATTTT CASSAGTGEADTQYF